Reported below is one T cell receptor beta chain. Other DNA sequences in the sample encode the same CDR3. In the authors' methods: Reference gene primer amplification gave estimated nucleated cell counts. TCRdb's copy holds only in-frame clones and misses some; the assay was immunoSEQ multiplex PCR. V, J and clone size derive from that table, while D and trimming were established from the DNA sequence. The sample has about 380,000 clones; around nine tenths are singletons. The data derive from a study of blood T cell repertoires in COVID-19. Trimming cost V 4 bases and J 2 bases, with 6 bases left between them. This CDR3 has 12 amino acids. The germline V gene has CDR1 SEHNR and CDR2 FQNEAQ (reference sequence).

This receptor was identified in a woman younger than 35 who had recovered from COVID-19. The V gene is TRBV7-9, the J gene TRBJ2-7; TRBD2 is a possible D gene (5 bases). The source material was PBMCs or T cells enriched from blood (not recorded which). The CDR3 sequence is CASSSGTYEQYF. The CDR3 DNA reads as TGTGCCAGCAGCTCCGGGACCTACGAGCAGTACTTC.